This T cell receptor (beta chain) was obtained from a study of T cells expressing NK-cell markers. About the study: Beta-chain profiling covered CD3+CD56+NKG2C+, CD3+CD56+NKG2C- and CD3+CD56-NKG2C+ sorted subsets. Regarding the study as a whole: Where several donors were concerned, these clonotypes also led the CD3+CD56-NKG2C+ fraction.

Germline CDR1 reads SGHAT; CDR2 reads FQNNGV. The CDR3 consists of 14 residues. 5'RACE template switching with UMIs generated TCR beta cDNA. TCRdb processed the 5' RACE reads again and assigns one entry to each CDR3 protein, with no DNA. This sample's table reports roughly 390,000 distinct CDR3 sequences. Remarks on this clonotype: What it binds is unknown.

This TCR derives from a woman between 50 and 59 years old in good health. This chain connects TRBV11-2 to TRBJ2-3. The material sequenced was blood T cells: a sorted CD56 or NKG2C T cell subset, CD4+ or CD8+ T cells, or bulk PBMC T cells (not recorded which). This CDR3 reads CASSFISLADTQYF.